This T cell receptor beta chain originates from a study of kidney transplant recipient with SARS-CoV-2 infection. This clonotype appeared many times. Germline CDR1 reads LGHDT; CDR2 reads YNNKEL (reference sequence). The CDR3 covers 17 residues. Trimming shortened V by 5 bases and J by 5 bases, and 24 bases separated the two germline ends. One entry per CDR3 protein, called by TCRdb with MiXCR from the reads. The data hold some 220,000 distinct CDR3 sequences, with under 30% observed a single time. This sequence joins TRBV3-1 and TRBJ2-5, with unresolved D. This sample comprised a blood sample, obtained at baseline and around day 120 from a kidney transplant recipient. The TCR sequence derives from a young adult male patient who had COVID-19 and was a kidney transplant recipient. The graft donor may be the source of some T cells. CDR3 sequence reads: CASSEKSPISFSETQYF. Here the CDR3 DNA reads TGTGCCAGCAGCGAAAAGAGTCCCATTTCTTTCTCTGAGACCCAGTACTTC.